Below are 30 T cell receptor beta chains sequenced from a single sample in a study of cytotoxic CD8 clonotypes in ibrutinib-treated CLL (TCRdb year 2021). Libraries were prepared through the immunoSEQ multiplex PCR assay. Here the immuneACCESS table is served through TCRdb, limited to in-frame sequences with V and J called. Missing clones are a known gap in these copies; in checked studies unresolved V genes cover under half, and the rest lacks a known reason. The sample table records 150,000 to 200,000 clones; more than 80% of these occur just once. The ten biggest clones cover over 4.5% of the sample. Interpreted using the paper, the time point label stands for: approximately 2 years on ibrutinib. Sequenced here: PBMCs, sampled after 24 months of ibrutinib treatment. The receptor set was obtained from a human donor with chronic lymphocytic leukemia.

The rearrangement links TRBV19 to TRBJ1-3; the D is unclear. V lost 5 bases and J lost 0, with 11 bases in between. The CDR3 loop spans 15 amino acids. The germline V gene has CDR1 LNHDA and CDR2 SQIVND (reference sequence). The CDR3 reads CASSPGGSSGNTIYF. CDR3 sequence (DNA): TGTGCCAGTAGTCCGGGCGGATCCTCTGGAAACACCATATATTTT.

The rearrangement joins TRBV11-3 to TRBJ2-7; D is perhaps TRBD1 or TRBD2 (6 bases each). This CDR3 region has 14 residues. Between the trimmed V and J ends, which lost 6 bases and 6 bases, there was a span of 18 bases. Germline V gene lookup returns CDR1 SGHNT and CDR2 YENEEA. DNA of the CDR3: TGTGCCAGCAGTTCCCCGGGGGCACCGGCCGAGCAGTACTTC. Protein: CASSSPGAPAEQYF.

The rearrangement links TRBV5-1 to TRBJ1-1; a weak D match, TRBD1 (5 bases). The CDR3 extends over 13 amino acids. V was shortened by 3 bases and J by 3 bases, with 9 bases between the two germline ends. Looked up from germline, CDR1 is SGHRS and CDR2 is YFSETQ. The CDR3 nucleotides read TGCGCCAGCAGCTCCTCGGGGGACACTGAAGCTTTCTTT. Encoded protein: CASSSSGDTEAFF.

The rearrangement links TRBV2 to TRBJ1-1; D not certain. Germline V gene lookup returns CDR1 SNHLY and CDR2 FYNNEI. This CDR3 has 14 amino acids. Trimming took 5 bases from V and 0 from J, leaving 10 bases between them. The CDR3 is CASSHRRLNTEAFF. The DNA for the CDR3 is TGTGCCAGCAGTCATCGAAGGCTGAACACTGAAGCTTTCTTT.

This clone came up a few times. The V call is TRBV14, the J call TRBJ1-4, with TRBD1 as a possible D gene (6 bases). Germline lookup yields CDR1 SGHDN and CDR2 FVKESK. Trimming left V 5 bases short and J 9 bases short, with 16 bases between. This CDR3 is 14 amino acids long. CDR3 coding DNA: TGTGCCAGCAGCGAATGGACAGTGGCGAAAAAACTGTTTTTT. It translates to CASSEWTVAKKLFF. The full variable domain, its missing parts supplied by reference TRBV14 and TRBJ1-4, is EAGVTQFPSHSVIEKGQTVTLRCDPISGHDNLYWYRRVMGKEIKFLLHFVKESKQDESGMPNNRFLAERTGGTYSTLKVQPAELEDSGVYFCASSEWTVAKKLFFGSGTQLSVL.

This rearrangement joins TRBV30 to TRBJ1-4, with 9 bases aligning to TRBD1. The trim removed 8 bases at V and 7 bases at J, leaving 11 bases unmatched. The germline CDR1 and CDR2 sequences are GTSNPN and SVGIG (reference sequence). The CDR3 has 14 residues. The CDR3 is CARRTGTGSEKLFF. CDR3 DNA sequence: TGTGCCCGACGAACCGGGACAGGGAGTGAAAAACTGTTTTTT.

This clone came up once. The CDR3 here is CASSQGDGDLYEQYF. The CDR3 DNA reads TGCGCCAGCAGCCAAGGGGACGGGGACCTTTACGAGCAGTACTTC. The rearrangement joins TRBV4-1 to TRBJ2-7; D may be TRBD1 or TRBD2 (5 bases each). Trimming cost V 1 base and J 4 bases, with 14 bases left between them. The germline CDR1 and CDR2 sequences are MGHRA and YSYEKL. CDR3 length: 15 amino acids.

The rearrangement links TRBV18 to TRBJ2-5; 10 nucleotides match TRBD1. Germline V CDR1 and CDR2: KGHSH, LQKENI. J lost 5 bases, V lost 6 bases, and 6 bases had no gene match. This CDR3 spans 14 amino acids. The DNA of the CDR3 is TGTGCCAGCTCTCACGGGGGACAGGGGGAGACCCAGTACTTC. Translation: CASSHGGQGETQYF. The complete variable domain, with remaining parts taken from reference TRBV18 and TRBJ2-5, reads NAGVMQNPRHLVRRRGQEARLRCSPMKGHSHVYWYRQLPEEGLKFMVYLQKENIIDESGMPKERFSAEFPKEGPSILRIQQVVRGDSAAYFCASSHGGQGETQYFGPGTRLLVL.

V and J are TRBV19 and TRBJ2-3, with D uncertain. Germline-derived CDR1 and CDR2 are LNHDA and SQIVND (reference sequence). CDR3 length: 14 residues. V was shortened by 3 bases and J by 4 bases, with 11 bases between the two germline ends. The DNA of the CDR3 is TGTGCCAGTAGTATTCTACATGGGGCAGATACGCAGTATTTT. This codes for CASSILHGADTQYF.

V is TRBV10-3 and J is TRBJ2-3; no firm D call. The germline V gene encodes CDR1 ENHRY and CDR2 SYGVKD. Trimming stripped 1 base from V and 2 bases from J, with 10 bases between. CDR3 length equals 15 residues. As DNA, the CDR3 is TGTGCCATCAGTGAGTTGAAGGGAATCACAGATACGCAGTATTTT. Protein sequence: CAISELKGITDTQYF.

V is TRBV6-6 and J is TRBJ2-7, with TRBD2 matching 10 bases. The CDR3 runs to 15 residues. The V segment lost 5 bases and the J segment 1 base; nucleotides outside the gene matches: 5. Germline loops: CDR1 MNHNY, CDR2 SVGAGI (reference sequence). In nucleotides, the CDR3 is TGTGCCAGCAGTCCCAGGACTAGCGGTTCCTACGAGCAGTACTTC. Its translation: CASSPRTSGSYEQYF.

The chain joins TRBV6-6 to TRBJ2-7; D not certain. The CDR3 has 13 amino acids. V lost 6 bases, J lost 5 bases, and 14 bases lay in between. Germline V gene sequence: CDR1 MNHNY, CDR2 SVGAGI (reference sequence). CDR3 sequence reads: CASSTDRLNEQYF. As DNA, the CDR3 is TGTGCCAGCAGCACGGACCGTTTGAACGAGCAGTACTTC.

This chain links TRBV7-9 with TRBJ2-3; 8 bases fit TRBD2. In germline, CDR1 is SEHNR, CDR2 FQNEAQ (reference sequence). The CDR3 sequence is 16 residues long. After removal of 4 bases from V and 2 bases from J, the junction contained 8 bases not matched to a gene. CDR3 residues: CASSYFSGEYTDTQYF. CDR3 nucleotides: TGTGCCAGCAGCTACTTTAGCGGGGAGTACACAGATACGCAGTATTTT.

The genes are TRBV28 and TRBJ2-5; D assignment may be TRBD1 or TRBD2 (5 bases each). V was trimmed by 6 bases and J by 6 bases, leaving 23 bases between them. The germline V gene encodes CDR1 MDHEN and CDR2 SYDVKM. There are 16 residues in the CDR3. The CDR3 reads CASSLHTGPLVKTQYF. CDR3 bases: TGTGCCAGCAGCCTCCATACGGGGCCCTTGGTGAAGACCCAGTACTTC.

The chain combines TRBV5-1 with TRBJ2-1; 8 nucleotides match TRBD1. Germline V lookup: CDR1 SGHRS, CDR2 YFSETQ. V shed 4 bases and J 13 bases; nucleotides not matched to a gene: 4. The CDR3 is 11 residues long. For the CDR3, the DNA is TGCGCCAGCAGCGAGACAGGGGTCCAGTTCTTC. Protein: CASSETGVQFF.

This clone was observed a few times. This chain uses TRBV4-1 with TRBJ2-1; D unresolved. V lost 0 bases, J lost 5 bases, and 5 bases lay in between. The CDR3 loop spans 13 amino acids. Germline assignment: CDR1 MGHRA and CDR2 YSYEKL. CDR3 bases: TGCGCCAGCAGCCAAGATCGAAACAATGAGCAGTTCTTC. This encodes CASSQDRNNEQFF.

V gene TRBV28 combines with J gene TRBJ1-5; 7 bases map to TRBD1. The CDR3 is made up of 14 amino acids. Germline loops: CDR1 MDHEN, CDR2 SYDVKM. V trimming: 6 bases; J trimming: 6 bases; junction bases outside the gene matches: 8. CDR3 protein: CASSPLQGGQPQHF. The CDR3 nucleotides read TGTGCCAGCAGCCCCCTGCAGGGGGGTCAGCCCCAGCATTTT.

The V call is TRBV4-3, the J call TRBJ2-3; perhaps TRBD2 as D (6 bases). Trimming cost V 2 bases and J 1 base, with 16 bases left between them. This CDR3 spans 17 amino acids. Germline V gene sequence: CDR1 LGHNA, CDR2 YSLEER. The DNA of the CDR3 is TGCGCCAGCAGCCAACAAGTTGGGGGACTTGGCACAGATACGCAGTATTTT. Translated, it gives CASSQQVGGLGTDTQYF.

The CDR3 here is CASSRVGNTEAFF. CDR3 sequence (DNA): TGTGCCAGCAGCAGGGTGGGGAACACTGAAGCTTTCTTT. The genes are TRBV9 and TRBJ1-1; no reliable D call. The CDR3 runs to 13 residues. V lost 4 bases and J lost 1, with 8 bases in between. Per germline, CDR1 SGDLS and CDR2 YYNGEE.

In its sample, this clone was seen a few times. The CDR3 region is CASSQVNQPQHF. In DNA, the CDR3 is TGTGCCAGCAGCCAAGTCAATCAGCCCCAGCATTTT. V gene TRBV14 combines with J gene TRBJ1-5; no reliable D call. Germline V lookup: CDR1 SGHDN, CDR2 FVKESK. V lost 1 base and J lost 3, with 1 base in between. This CDR3 contains 12 residues. Full variable domain (rest looked up from reference TRBV14 and TRBJ1-5): EAGVTQFPSHSVIEKGQTVTLRCDPISGHDNLYWYRRVMGKEIKFLLHFVKESKQDESGMPNNRFLAERTGGTYSTLKVQPAELEDSGVYFCASSQVNQPQHFGDGTRLSIL.

In its sample, this clone was seen many times. The rearrangement links TRBV5-4 to TRBJ1-3; 8 bases map to TRBD1. The V segment lost 4 bases and the J segment 4 bases; nucleotides outside the gene matches: 10. Germline CDR1 is SGHNT and CDR2 is YYREEE (reference sequence). The CDR3 extends over 16 amino acids. CDR3 sequence reads: CASSPGQGLPGNTIYF. The CDR3 coding sequence is TGTGCCAGCAGCCCCGGACAGGGACTCCCAGGAAACACCATATATTTT.

V gene TRBV7-2 combines with J gene TRBJ1-1; no clear D gene. CDR3 size: 12 residues. Germline loops: CDR1 SGHTA, CDR2 FQGNSA. V was pared by 3 bases and J by 8 bases, with 10 bases between. The CDR3 DNA follows: TGTGCCAGCAGCTTTGGTGTCGGCGAAGCTTTCTTT. This encodes CASSFGVGEAFF.

The CDR3 here is CASSLGHTANTEAFF. CDR3 sequence (DNA): TGTGCCAGCAGCTTAGGCCATACGGCGAACACTGAAGCTTTCTTT. This chain connects TRBV7-6 to TRBJ1-1; D remains unclear. Germline loops: CDR1 SGHVS, CDR2 FNYEAQ. V was pared by 1 base and J by 1 base, with 10 bases between. CDR3 size: 15 residues.

This clone was observed a few times. V is TRBV6-6 and J is TRBJ2-2; perhaps TRBD1 as D (5 bases). Germline CDR1 reads MNHNY; CDR2 reads SVGAGI (reference sequence). The length of the CDR3 is 14 residues. The germline V and J ends were trimmed by 0 bases and 6 bases, with 8 bases remaining between them. The CDR3 bases are TGTGCCAGCAGTTACTCCGCAGGGTCCGGGGAGCTGTTTTTT. Protein product: CASSYSAGSGELFF.

This clone was seen just once. The chain employs TRBV7-9 and TRBJ1-6; D ambiguous. This CDR3 has 14 residues. V was cut by 3 bases and J by 2 bases, with 5 bases left in between. The V gene's germline CDR1 is SEHNR and CDR2 FQNEAQ (reference sequence). CDR3 protein: CASSFQAYNSPLHF. The CDR3 coding sequence is TGTGCCAGCAGCTTCCAGGCCTATAATTCACCCCTCCACTTT.

V usage is TRBV27 and J usage is TRBJ1-5; TRBD1 matches at 10 bases. Germline CDR1 and CDR2: MNHEY and SMNVEV (reference sequence). The V segment lost 5 bases and the J segment 6 bases; nucleotides outside the gene matches: 4. The CDR3 totals 14 residues. In DNA, the CDR3 is TGTGCCAGCAGTACGGGACAGGGGATTCAGCCCCAGCATTTT. It codes for CASSTGQGIQPQHF.

V is TRBV4-3 and J is TRBJ1-4; the D is unclear. Germline CDR1 LGHNA, CDR2 YSLEER. The CDR3 covers 16 residues. Trimming shortened V by 1 base and J by 6 bases, and 15 bases separated the two germline ends. In nucleotides, the CDR3 is TGCGCCAGCAGCCAAGCCCCCTTGGGGAGTGATGAAAAACTGTTTTTT. It is translated as CASSQAPLGSDEKLFF.

The J gene is TRBJ2-7, the V gene TRBV27, with D possibly TRBD1 on 5 matching bases. The CDR3 is 11 residues long. From germline, CDR1 is MNHEY and CDR2 SMNVEV (reference sequence). Trimming took off 9 bases at V and 9 bases at J, with 15 bases between the two ends. This CDR3 is CASFQGSRQYF. CDR3 DNA: TGTGCCAGTTTTCAGGGCAGTCGGCAGTACTTC.

This chain joins TRBV11-2 and TRBJ2-1; 8 bases are a match to TRBD2. CDR3 length equals 16 residues. The V gene's germline CDR1 is SGHAT and CDR2 FQNNGV. The V gene end was trimmed by 6 bases and the J gene end by 4 bases; junction bases not matched to a gene: 11. The CDR3: CASSRGTSPTYNEQFF. In DNA, the CDR3 is TGTGCCAGCAGTCGAGGGACTAGTCCGACTTACAATGAGCAGTTCTTC.

This clone was recorded once. The chain uses TRBV13 and TRBJ2-3; D is unclear. V shed 4 bases and J shed 2 bases, with 13 bases lying between them. From germline, CDR1 is PRHDT and CDR2 FYEKMQ (reference sequence). This CDR3 region has 15 residues. The DNA of the CDR3 is TGTGCCAGCAGCTCCTTTACTCGCTACACAGATACGCAGTATTTT. Its protein product is CASSSFTRYTDTQYF.